One and the same sample provided the 12 T cell receptor beta chains below, sequenced in a study of T cells in Graves' hyperthyroidism and ophthalmopathy. TCR beta CDR3 region amplification was performed from RNA transcripts. First-round RT-PCR of the TCR CDR3 relied on the HTBI primer set. TCRdb reanalysed the multiplex PCR reads using MiXCR and keeps one entry per CDR3 protein. The sample records roughly 570,000 distinct CDR3 sequences, around a sixth being singletons. The sample was blood. These receptors came from a young woman with Graves' hyperthyroidism.

This clonotype was seen only a few times. The chain employs TRBV30 and TRBJ1-5; tentatively, D is TRBD1 (5 bases). This CDR3 region has 15 residues. Trimming removed 3 bases from V and 9 bases from J, with 21 bases in between. Per the germline V gene, CDR1 is GTSNPN and CDR2 is SVGIG (reference sequence). The CDR3 here is CAWSFDRGSLGPQHF. DNA for the CDR3: TGTGCCTGGAGCTTCGACCGGGGGTCGTTGGGGCCCCAGCATTTT.

The V gene is TRBV27, the J gene TRBJ2-3, with D possibly matching TRBD2 (5 bases). The V end was cut by 6 bases, the J end by 6 bases, with 7 bases between. This CDR3 is 11 amino acids long. Germline loops: CDR1 MNHEY, CDR2 SMNVEV (reference sequence). The DNA for the CDR3 is TGTGCCAGCAGGGAGGCGGATACGCAGTATTTT. Residues: CASREADTQYF.

This clonotype has ten or more counts. This rearrangement joins TRBV20-1 to TRBJ2-3, with D unresolved. Germline loops: CDR1 DFQATT, CDR2 SNEGSKA (reference sequence). The length of the CDR3 is 14 residues. V was pared by 3 bases and J by 2 bases, with 12 bases between. The CDR3 nucleotides are TGCAGTGCTAGTTCCGGCCCCTCCACAGATACGCAGTATTTT. Encoded protein: CSASSGPSTDTQYF.

This clonotype has just a few counts. V gene TRBV5-1 combines with J gene TRBJ2-2; 10 nucleotides align to TRBD1. Trimming cost V 10 bases and J 7 bases; bases outside gene matches: 7. The CDR3 extends over 13 amino acids. Germline CDR1 SGHRS, CDR2 YFSETQ. The CDR3 coding sequence is TGCGCCTCCGGGACAGGGGTGATCGGGGAGCTGTTTTTT. Translating gives CASGTGVIGELFF. Using reference TRBV5-1 and TRBJ2-2 for the parts outside the CDR3, the full variable domain is KAGVTQTPRYLIKTRGQQVTLSCSPISGHRSVSWYQQTPGQGLQFLFEYFSETQRNKGNFPGRFSGRQFSNSRSEMNVSTLELGDSALYLCASGTGVIGELFFGEGSRLTVL.

The CDR3 DNA follows: TGTGCCAGCAGCTTAGAGGGGGGGTGGGGGAGCAATCAGCCCCAGCATTTT. Translating it yields CASSLEGGWGSNQPQHF. The chain combines TRBV7-2 with TRBJ1-5; D is perhaps TRBD1 (6 bases). The CDR3 runs 17 residues. The ends were cut back, 1 base at V and 1 base at J, with 14 bases in the middle. The germline V gene encodes CDR1 SGHTA and CDR2 FQGNSA.

CDR3 loop: CASSLAPALAGGSSYEQYF. The CDR3 DNA follows: TGCGCCAGCAGCTTGGCCCCGGCACTAGCGGGAGGCAGCTCCTACGAGCAGTACTTC. This chain connects TRBV5-1 to TRBJ2-7; 12 bases line up with TRBD2. Germline V gene sequence: CDR1 SGHRS, CDR2 YFSETQ. The CDR3 sequence is 19 residues long. Losses at the gene ends were 0 bases for V and 0 bases for J; bases not matched to a gene: 10.

The genes are TRBV2 and TRBJ2-1; 14 bases match TRBD2. CDR1 is SNHLY, CDR2 FYNNEI, per germline. V dropped 6 bases and J dropped 0; count of bases not matched to a gene: 19. The CDR3 loop spans 22 amino acids. The CDR3 DNA reads TGTGCCAGCAGGGGGGGACAGGGACTCGCGGGACTAGCGGGAGACTCCTACAATGAGCAGTTCTTC. This translates into CASRGGQGLAGLAGDSYNEQFF.

The J gene is TRBJ1-5, the V gene TRBV11-2; no reliable D call. Germline assignment: CDR1 SGHAT and CDR2 FQNNGV. The CDR3 is made up of 13 amino acids. V was cut by 0 bases and J by 7 bases, with 7 bases left in between. CDR3 sequence reads: CASSLEGIQPQHF. The CDR3 region has the DNA TGTGCCAGCAGCTTAGAAGGCATACAGCCCCAGCATTTT.

This sequence joins TRBV6-1 and TRBJ2-1; TRBD2 agrees at 7 bases. Losses at the gene ends were 5 bases for V and 4 bases for J; bases not matched to a gene: 11. This CDR3 is 16 amino acids long. CDR1 and CDR2 from the germline V gene are MNHNS and SASEGT. The CDR3 DNA sequence: TGTGCCAGCAGTCCCGCAGCAGCGGGGATATACAATGAGCAGTTCTTC. Translating it yields CASSPAAAGIYNEQFF.

This clonotype was seen ten or more times. The chain has TRBV30 and TRBJ2-7; 7 bases match TRBD2. V was clipped by 0 bases and J by 6 bases; unmatched bases: 2. The CDR3 loop spans 12 amino acids. Germline CDR1 reads GTSNPN; CDR2 reads SVGIG (reference sequence). The CDR3 DNA is TGTGCCTGGAGTGTACTAGCGCGCGAGCAGTACTTC. Its translation is CAWSVLAREQYF. Full variable domain (missing parts from reference TRBV30 and TRBJ2-7): SQTIHQWPATLVQPVGSPLSLECTVEGTSNPNLYWYRQAAGRGLQLLFYSVGIGQISSEVPQNLSASRPQDRQFILSSKKLLLSDSGFYLCAWSVLAREQYFGPGTRLTVT.

This clonotype has at least ten counts. The chain combines TRBV18 with TRBJ1-2, with TRBD1 as a possible D gene (6 bases). The CDR3 contains 13 residues. Trimming removed 0 bases from V and 6 bases from J, with 8 bases in between. Germline lookup yields CDR1 KGHSH and CDR2 LQKENI. This chain's CDR3 is CASSPPRGDGYTF. The CDR3, as DNA: TGTGCCAGCTCACCACCGAGGGGGGATGGCTACACCTTC.

The chain employs TRBV10-2 and TRBJ2-7; 11 positions agree with TRBD2. CDR3 length: 16 residues. V trimming: 7 bases; J trimming: 1 base; junction bases outside the gene matches: 9. CDR1 is WSHSY and CDR2 is SAAADI in the germline V gene. The CDR3 spells CASTIAGGSGSYEQYF. The CDR3 region has the DNA TGCGCCAGCACCATAGCGGGAGGGAGCGGGTCCTACGAGCAGTACTTC.